Below, 20 T cell receptor beta chains from the same sample are listed, as sequenced in a study of blood T cell repertoires in COVID-19. Data came from immunoSEQ multiplex PCR; TCRdb stores just in-frame clones and leaves some out. The table lists 250,000 to 300,000 clones, about 70% of them singletons. The sequencing input was peripheral blood. These TCRs come from an elderly woman with acute or convalescent COVID-19.

The chain links TRBV3-1 (or the pseudogene TRBV3-2) to TRBJ1-6; no clear D. Trimming took off 1 base at V and 5 bases at J, with 9 bases between the two ends. In germline, CDR1 is LGHDT, CDR2 YNNKEL (reference sequence). This CDR3 region has 15 residues. The CDR3: CASSQGGHHNSPLHF. DNA of the CDR3: TGTGCCAGCAGCCAAGGAGGGCATCATAATTCACCCCTCCACTTT.

This rearrangement joins TRBV6-4 to TRBJ2-1; 14 bases line up with TRBD2. Germline V gives CDR1 MRHNA, CDR2 SNTAGT. Germline trimming cut 0 bases from V and 7 bases from J; bases unmatched to any gene: 5. The CDR3 sequence is 17 residues long. CDR3 residues: CASSDSTSGRARNEQFF. The CDR3 nucleotides read TGTGCCAGCAGTGACTCGACTAGCGGGAGGGCTAGGAATGAGCAGTTCTTC.

The chain couples TRBV18 to TRBJ1-4; TRBD1 matches 7 bases. V lost 6 bases to trimming and J lost 5 bases; unmatched junction nucleotides: 12. The germline gives CDR1 KGHSH, CDR2 LQKENI. The CDR3 has 16 amino acids. DNA of the CDR3: TGTGCCAGCTCCCGGGACAGCCAACCCAAAAATGAAAAACTGTTTTTT. Residues: CASSRDSQPKNEKLFF.

CDR3 nucleotide sequence: TGTGCCAGCAGCTATGGGTCGGGGTTGGGAGGAAACACCATATATTTT. Its translation: CASSYGSGLGGNTIYF. The chain links TRBV11-2 to TRBJ1-3; D ambiguous. Germline CDR1 is SGHAT and CDR2 is FQNNGV. V was shortened by 4 bases and J by 4 bases, with 17 bases between the two germline ends. CDR3 length: 16 residues. Full variable domain (outside the CDR3, taken from reference TRBV11-2 and TRBJ1-3): EAGVAQSPRYKIIEKRQSVAFWCNPISGHATLYWYQQILGQGPKLLIQFQNNGVVDDSQLPKDRFSAERLKGVDSTLKIQPAKLEDSAVYLCASSYGSGLGGNTIYFGEGSWLTVV.

The chain uses TRBV27 and TRBJ1-2, with a weak D call TRBD1 (6 bases). The V gene lost 5 bases and the J gene lost 6 bases, with 13 bases spanning the gap. The CDR3 is 13 residues long. Germline loops: CDR1 MNHEY, CDR2 SMNVEV (reference sequence). CDR3 coding DNA: TGTGCCAGCAGTGGCAGCGGACAGCATGGCTACACCTTC. Amino acid sequence: CASSGSGQHGYTF.

This clone has more than one count but fewer than ten. V and J are TRBV19 and TRBJ1-3, with 7 bases lining up with TRBD1. J was trimmed by 1 base and V by 7 bases; bases with no gene match: 4. The CDR3 is 14 residues long. The germline V gene encodes CDR1 LNHDA and CDR2 SQIVND (reference sequence). For the CDR3, the DNA is TGTGCCAGTATAAGCAGGGGGTCTGGAAACACCATATATTTT. It is translated as CASISRGSGNTIYF.

V gene TRBV5-1 combines with J gene TRBJ1-6; D is unclear. Germline V gene sequence: CDR1 SGHRS, CDR2 YFSETQ. V dropped 5 bases and J dropped 0 bases, with 9 bases sitting between them. The CDR3 runs 15 residues. The CDR3 sequence: CASRTESSYNSPLHF. In DNA form, the CDR3 reads TGCGCCAGCAGAACGGAGAGCTCCTATAATTCACCCCTCCACTTT.

Here the CDR3 DNA reads TGTGCCAGCAGGTTACGGCGGGATGTATACACCATATATTTT. This translates into CASRLRRDVYTIYF. J is TRBJ1-3 and V is TRBV6-5; D is ambiguous. V lost 6 bases, J lost 8 bases, and 17 bases lay in between. This CDR3 spans 14 amino acids. The germline V gene has CDR1 MNHEY and CDR2 SVGAGI.

This clone was detected a few times. The V and J genes are TRBV7-2 and TRBJ1-2; 11 bases map to TRBD1. The V and J ends lost 4 bases and 4 bases, in that order; junction bases with no gene match: 5. There are 15 residues in the CDR3. Per the germline V gene, CDR1 is SGHTA and CDR2 is FQGNSA. The CDR3 sequence is CASSSSGTGGYGYTF. In DNA form, the CDR3 reads TGTGCCAGCAGCTCCAGCGGGACAGGGGGCTATGGCTACACCTTC.

The chain recombines TRBV7-9 with TRBJ2-3; maybe TRBD2 (6 bases). The germline V gene encodes CDR1 SEHNR and CDR2 FQNEAQ (reference sequence). The CDR3 contains 16 residues. The V and J ends lost 1 base and 3 bases respectively, with 14 bases between them. CDR3 in amino acids: CASSLGGGRVTDTQYF. The CDR3 DNA sequence: TGTGCCAGCAGCTTAGGAGGAGGGCGAGTGACAGATACGCAGTATTTT.

This chain connects TRBV5-1 to TRBJ2-7; the D gene is possibly TRBD1 (6 bases). Trimming removed 4 bases at V and 3 bases at J, with 17 bases between. The CDR3 extends over 15 amino acids. Germline CDR1 is SGHRS and CDR2 is YFSETQ. The CDR3 loop is CASSAAGTPNYEQYF. CDR3 nucleotides: TGCGCCAGCAGCGCTGCCGGGACACCAAACTACGAGCAGTACTTC.

The chain joins TRBV7-2 to TRBJ2-3; 14 positions match TRBD2. The CDR3 is 17 amino acids. Germline V gene sequence: CDR1 SGHTA, CDR2 FQGNSA. Trimming cost V 3 bases and J 5 bases; bases outside gene matches: 7. The CDR3 DNA sequence: TGTGCCAGCAGCTTCGCTCGACTAGCGGGGGGGAGAGATACGCAGTATTTT. Amino acids: CASSFARLAGGRDTQYF. Drawing the rest from reference TRBV7-2 and TRBJ2-3, the complete variable domain is GAGVSQSPSNKVTEKGKDVELRCDPISGHTALYWYRQSLGQGLEFLIYFQGNSAPDKSGLPSDRFSAERTGGSVSTLTIQRTQQEDSAVYLCASSFARLAGGRDTQYFGPGTRLTVL.

This clone was counted between two and nine times. The chain is built from TRBV19 and TRBJ1-3; tentative D call: TRBD1 (5 bases). V dropped 3 bases and J dropped 0 bases, with 15 bases sitting between them. Germline V CDR1 and CDR2: LNHDA, SQIVND (reference sequence). The CDR3 loop spans 17 amino acids. CDR3 residues: CASSIKMTDASGNTIYF. DNA of the CDR3: TGTGCCAGTAGTATTAAAATGACAGACGCCTCTGGAAACACCATATATTTT.

This clone has just a few counts. The CDR3, as DNA: TGTGCCAGTAGTACCGTCAAAGGAGGAGGAAATTCACCCCTCCACTTT. It translates to CASSTVKGGGNSPLHF. The genes are TRBV19 and TRBJ1-6; no reliable D call. V was cut by 4 bases and J by 7 bases, with 17 bases left in between. There are 16 residues in the CDR3. Germline loops: CDR1 LNHDA, CDR2 SQIVND (reference sequence).

This clone occurred once. The V call is TRBV4-1, the J call TRBJ2-5, with D perhaps TRBD2 (5 bases). The V gene lost 0 bases and the J gene lost 5 bases, with 16 bases spanning the gap. Germline values: CDR1 MGHRA, CDR2 YSYEKL. The CDR3 runs 16 residues. The CDR3: CASSQDLAGRWETQYF. The CDR3 DNA sequence: TGCGCCAGCAGCCAAGATCTGGCGGGCCGGTGGGAGACCCAGTACTTC.

This clone occurred a few times. The chain employs TRBV19 and TRBJ1-5; TRBD1 aligns across 10 bases. Germline CDR1 and CDR2: LNHDA and SQIVND (reference sequence). The CDR3 is made up of 16 amino acids. V dropped 6 bases and J dropped 1; count of bases not matched to a gene: 6. CDR3 loop: CASRPSDRGSNQPQHF. Here the CDR3 DNA reads TGTGCCAGTAGACCTTCGGACAGGGGGAGCAATCAGCCCCAGCATTTT.

This clone was seen just once. The rearrangement uses TRBV5-6 and TRBJ2-3; 7 bases are a match to TRBD2. Trimming at V came to 4 bases and at J to 0 bases, leaving 14 bases not matched to a gene. Looked up from germline, CDR1 is SGHDT and CDR2 is YYEEEE. This CDR3 spans 18 amino acids. CDR3 protein: CASSLRISSGGSTDTQYF. The DNA of the CDR3 is TGTGCCAGCAGCCTCCGGATCTCTAGCGGAGGGAGCACAGATACGCAGTATTTT.

This clone was counted between two and nine times. The chain employs TRBV2 and TRBJ1-2; possibly TRBD1 for D (6 bases). The germline CDR1 and CDR2 sequences are SNHLY and FYNNEI. This CDR3 has 16 residues. V was trimmed by 0 bases and J by 6 bases, leaving 17 bases between them. The CDR3 nucleotides read TGTGCCAGCAGTGAAGCAGGGCGGGGGGGCGTTCATGGCTACACCTTC. It encodes CASSEAGRGGVHGYTF.

The chain carries TRBV10-1 and TRBJ1-1, with TRBD1 identical over 8 bases. CDR1 is WNHNN, CDR2 SYGVQD, per germline (reference sequence). The CDR3 spans 14 residues. V dropped 6 bases and J dropped 1; count of bases not matched to a gene: 4. The CDR3 sequence is CASSAGQGNTEAFF. The CDR3 region has the DNA TGCGCCAGCAGCGCCGGACAGGGGAACACTGAAGCTTTCTTT.

This rearrangement joins TRBV27 to TRBJ1-1, with D hard to call. Germline V gene sequence: CDR1 MNHEY, CDR2 SMNVEV (reference sequence). CDR3 size: 14 residues. V gave up 5 bases and J gave up 1 base, with 11 bases separating them. CDR3 in DNA: TGTGCCAGCAGTCCACAGTATTCGAACACTGAAGCTTTCTTT. This sequence encodes CASSPQYSNTEAFF.